The 10 T cell receptor beta chains below come from one sample, sequenced in a study of T cell repertoires in cytomegalovirus infection (dated by TCRdb to the late 2010s). Data came from an Illumina HiSeq 1500. TCRdb redid the processing of the public reads, applying fastp at Q25 and MiXCR, and retained in-frame beta chains. When rows share a CDR3 protein, they turn into one entry using the most common DNA and genes. This sample gives some 700,000 distinct CDR3 sequences in total; roughly 36% of them show up just once. Around 2.8% of the sample is taken by the ten largest. The sequenced sample was PBMCs. These receptors all come from a human donor in good health (CMV status not recorded). Some clones in this sample may be carry-over from other donors' samples.

The genes are TRBV19 and TRBJ2-5, with TRBD1 identical over 7 bases. The CDR3 extends over 15 amino acids. Germline V gives CDR1 LNHDA, CDR2 SQIVND (reference sequence). Losses at the gene ends were 6 bases for V and 5 bases for J; bases not matched to a gene: 12. CDR3 amino acids: CASSFFEGAVETQYF. CDR3 coding DNA: TGTGCCAGTAGCTTCTTTGAGGGGGCCGTGGAGACCCAGTACTTC.

This chain links TRBV19 with TRBJ1-5; 12 bases are shared with TRBD1. Per germline, CDR1 LNHDA and CDR2 SQIVND (reference sequence). Germline trimming cut 7 bases from V and 6 bases from J; bases unmatched to any gene: 19. This CDR3 is 19 amino acids long. Here the CDR3 reads CASKERGGTGGAGAQPQHF. CDR3 coding DNA: TGTGCCAGTAAAGAAAGAGGGGGGACAGGGGGCGCAGGGGCTCAGCCCCAGCATTTT. The full variable domain, rest sourced from reference TRBV19 and TRBJ1-5, is DGGITQSPKYLFRKEGQNVTLSCEQNLNHDAMYWYRQDPGQGLRLIYYSQIVNDFQKGDIAEGYSVSREKKESFPLTVTSAQKNPTAFYLCASKERGGTGGAGAQPQHFGDGTRLSIL.

With regard to this clonotype: This may arise from a read error, as a much more abundant clone is one base away. This sequence joins TRBV7-8 and TRBJ2-3; tentatively, D is TRBD1 (5 bases). Germline V lookup: CDR1 SGHVS, CDR2 FQNEAQ. V lost 5 bases and J 2 bases, leaving 14 bases between the germline ends. The length of the CDR3 is 15 residues. The CDR3 loop reads CASSHTGSLTDTQYF. CDR3 nucleotides: TGTGCCAGCAGCCACACAGGAAGCCTCACAGATACGCAGTATTTT.

This clonotype was counted between two and nine times. The chain employs TRBV6-1 and TRBJ2-3; D is ambiguous. Trimming removed 9 bases from V and 2 bases from J, with 15 bases in between. The CDR3 consists of 14 residues. Germline CDR1 is MNHNS and CDR2 is SASEGT. In nucleotides, the CDR3 is TGTGCCAGTCTAAGGTCACAGTTCACAGATACGCAGTATTTT. Protein: CASLRSQFTDTQYF.

The CDR3 DNA reads TGCAGTGCCACCTTCGGGAGTAGTGAGCAGTTCTTC. This gives the protein CSATFGSSEQFF. The chain uses TRBV20-1 and TRBJ2-1; possible D gene TRBD2, 6 bases. The germline gives CDR1 DFQATT, CDR2 SNEGSKA (reference sequence). The CDR3 covers 12 residues. V shed 6 bases and J shed 9 bases, with 15 bases lying between them.

The rearrangement joins TRBV27 to TRBJ2-5; D might be TRBD1 (5 bases). With 1 base removed from V and 1 base from J, the gap between germline ends came to 7 bases. There are 14 residues in the CDR3. Germline V CDR1 and CDR2: MNHEY, SMNVEV (reference sequence). The CDR3 DNA is TGTGCCAGCAGTTTATTGGGGCTCCAAGAGACCCAGTACTTC. This gives the protein CASSLLGLQETQYF.

V gene TRBV28 combines with J gene TRBJ2-4; tentatively, D is TRBD1 (8 bases). The length of the CDR3 is 15 residues. Germline lookup yields CDR1 MDHEN and CDR2 SYDVKM. The germline V and J ends were trimmed by 7 bases and 2 bases, with 15 bases remaining between them. CDR3 DNA: TGTGCCAGCATCATACAGGGGGGGACCAAAAACATTCAGTACTTC. Translated: CASIIQGGTKNIQYF.

For the CDR3, the DNA is TGTGCCAGCAGCTTAGATCACGGCCGGCCCCAGCATTTT. As protein: CASSLDHGRPQHF. V is TRBV11-2 and J is TRBJ1-5; D unclear. Trimming removed 0 bases at V and 9 bases at J, with 9 bases between. Looked up from germline, CDR1 is SGHAT and CDR2 is FQNNGV. This CDR3 has 13 residues.

In its sample, this clonotype was seen many times. The chain uses TRBV7-2 and TRBJ1-1; D is unclear. There are 18 residues in the CDR3. CDR1 and CDR2 (germline): SGHTA, FQGNSA. The ends were cut back, 5 bases at V and 1 base at J, with 23 bases in the middle. CDR3 nucleotide sequence: TGTGCCAGCAGCCCCGGCCAAGGGTTAGCGTTGTCGAACACTGAAGCTTTCTTT. This encodes CASSPGQGLALSNTEAFF.

This rearrangement joins TRBV7-2 to TRBJ2-1; 9 nucleotides match TRBD2. Germline CDR1 reads SGHTA; CDR2 reads FQGNSA. After removal of 5 bases from V and 9 bases from J, the junction contained 17 bases not matched to a gene. The CDR3 length is 17 residues. CDR3 region: CASSPTLVAGVSGEQFF. The CDR3 bases are TGTGCCAGCAGCCCCACGTTGGTAGCGGGAGTTTCGGGTGAGCAGTTCTTC.